The rows below give T cell receptor beta chains drawn from one sample of a study of CD8+ T cells in alopecia areata. TCRdb's table, derived via immunoSEQ multiplex PCR, lists solely in-frame clones and lacks some. The sample holds about 210,000 clones, more than 45% seen once. Sample: CD4+ T cells sorted from blood, taken at week 4, from a patient treated with tofacitinib. Source of these receptors: a human donor with alopecia areata. CDR3s include the opening cysteine and the closing phenylalanine or tryptophan. Fields, in order: D gene, clone size, V gene, J gene, CDR3 DNA, CDR3 protein. The D gene is left open where the match is weak. Clone sizes are given selectively: once, few, many, or a class where the clone is expanded.

-	many	TRBV14	TRBJ2-1	TGTGCCAGCAGCCATATGGGGGCAACTAATGAGCAGTTCTTC	CASSHMGATNEQFF
-	-	TRBV5-1	TRBJ2-3	TGCGCCAGCAGCCTCAGGAGTTTGGGCACAGATACGCAGTATTTT	CASSLRSLGTDTQYF
-	few	TRBV29-1	TRBJ1-1	TGCAGCGTTGCAAGCAGCGGTAATGAAGCTTTCTTT	CSVASSGNEAFF
-	few	TRBV20-1	TRBJ2-7	TGCAGTGCTAGCGACTCCTACGAGCAGTACTTC	CSASDSYEQYF
-	-	TRBV25-1	TRBJ2-6	TGTGCCAGCAGCCCCCCCCGGTCTGGGGCCAACGTCCTGACTTTC	CASSPPRSGANVLTF
-	-	TRBV14	TRBJ2-7	TGTGCCAGCAGCCAAGGGCAGGGCGATGCCTACGAGCAGTACTTC	CASSQGQGDAYEQYF
TRBD1	few	TRBV10-3	TRBJ1-2	TGTGCCATCAGCTCGGGACAGAGTAACTATGGCTACACCTTC	CAISSGQSNYGYTF
TRBD2	many	TRBV5-6	TRBJ2-7	TGTGCCACATCGCGGGGGACGGTAAAGCCCTACGAGCAGTACTTC	CATSRGTVKPYEQYF
-	-	TRBV4-3	TRBJ1-5	TGCGCCAGCAGCCAAGTCTTTAATAGCAATCAGCCCCAGCATTTT	CASSQVFNSNQPQHF
-	few	TRBV25-1	TRBJ2-3	TGTGCCAGCAGTGATGGGCGGGGTAGAGATACGCAGTATTTT	CASSDGRGRDTQYF
TRBD2	-	TRBV29-1	TRBJ2-3	TGCAGCGTAACGGGACTAGCGGGGAAGACAGATACGCAGTATTTT	CSVTGLAGKTDTQYF
-	few	TRBV11-2	TRBJ2-4	TGTGCCAGCAGCCTGATGGGAGCCAAAAACATTCAGTACTTC	CASSLMGAKNIQYF
TRBD2	few	TRBV7-3	TRBJ2-7	TGTGCCAGCAGCCCGCCCGGACTAGCGTACTACGAGCAGTACTTC	CASSPPGLAYYEQYF
TRBD1	-	TRBV25-1	TRBJ1-1	TGTGCCAGCAGACAGGGGAGTGGCACTGAAGCTTTCTTT	CASRQGSGTEAFF
-	few	TRBV14	TRBJ2-6	TGTGCCAGCAGCCAAGCCTTGGGATCAGCCAACGTCCTGACTTTC	CASSQALGSANVLTF
-	-	TRBV20-1	TRBJ2-5	TGCAGTATCAAATCTGTGGAGACCCAGTACTTC	CSIKSVETQYF
-	-	TRBV6-1	TRBJ1-2	TGTGCCAGCAGTGACCTAAAAGCGATCGACAGGTACTATGGCTACACCTTC	CASSDLKAIDRYYGYTF